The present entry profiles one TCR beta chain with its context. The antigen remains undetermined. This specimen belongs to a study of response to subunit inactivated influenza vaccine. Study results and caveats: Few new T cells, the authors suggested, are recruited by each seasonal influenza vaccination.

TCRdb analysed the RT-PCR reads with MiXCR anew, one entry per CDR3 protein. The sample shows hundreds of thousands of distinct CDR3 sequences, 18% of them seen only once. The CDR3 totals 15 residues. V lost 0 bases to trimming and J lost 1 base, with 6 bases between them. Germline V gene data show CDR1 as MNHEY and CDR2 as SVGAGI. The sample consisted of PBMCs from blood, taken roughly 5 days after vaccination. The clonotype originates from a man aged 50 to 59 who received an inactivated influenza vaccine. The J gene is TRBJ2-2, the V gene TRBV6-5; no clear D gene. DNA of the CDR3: TGTGCCAGCAGTTACTCAGGGTTGAACACCGGGGAGCTGTTTTTT. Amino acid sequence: CASSYSGLNTGELFF.